This T cell receptor beta chain was identified during a study of blood T cell repertoires in COVID-19 (TCRdb year 2020). Concerning the study at large: Samples from collaborators originated in the United States, Italy and Spain and spanned both the acute and convalescent phases of COVID-19. Nearly every sample came with metadata listing a de-identified subject ID, COVID-19 status, age in years and sex. The dataset comprised deeply sampled blood TCRbeta repertoires from subjects exposed to, actively infected with, or recovered from COVID-19. The repertoires were made available in a free public database intended to serve as a resource for research on the immune response to SARS-CoV-2. The samples were drawn from the first 160 participants of the ongoing ImmuneRACE study and from 1,254 subjects provided by 6 global collaborators. The material from the prospective study consisted of cDNA or gDNA derived from T cells, B-cell-depleted T cells, or PBMCs. Where HLA class I and class II types were available, the types were taken from metadata supplied by the sample provider, not from assay-based typing.

The immunoSEQ Assay, a bias-controlled multiplex PCR, was used to amplify TCRbeta CDR3 regions from genomic DNA. Per the source publication's procedure: The number of nucleated cells in each sample was estimated by amplification of reference gene primers within the assay. To quantify the absolute abundance of each unique TCRbeta CDR3 rearrangement, sequence reads were collapsed and filtered. Productive Simpson clonality was computed per sample as the square root of Simpson's diversity index over productive rearrangements. In its TCRdb copy, this immuneACCESS table keeps in-frame sequences only and misses some clones. Where compared with another copy, unresolved V genes explain less than half of these, and the others have no known cause. V and J calls and clone size are as listed in that table; D and trimming were resolved from the DNA. Counted in this sample were approximately 440,000 clones; 80% to 95% of them appeared once. The top ten clonotypes cover approximately 0.65% of the sample.

In the prospective study, participants were 18 to 89 years old, resided in about two dozen geographic areas of the United States, and were enrolled through a virtual design. In the prospective study, cohorts were assigned on the basis of participant-reported clinical history obtained from a screening survey and a study questionnaire. Recovered participants in ImmuneRACE Cohort 3 were defined by two consecutive negative NP/OP PCR tests, clearance by a healthcare professional, or resolution of symptoms. Each participant in the prospective study had whole blood, serum and a nasopharyngeal or oropharyngeal swab collected by mobile phlebotomists. Prospective study participants could optionally give additional blood draws and questionnaires over a roughly two-month period. Blood samples from the prospective study were shipped frozen or at room temperature prior to DNA extraction. Beyond this particular receptor, the publication reports: The quantity of clinical and demographic metadata differed by source and by participant and was supplied without curation.

On this clone: The antigen it binds to is not known. No qualities accompany the bases; no much larger clone lies one base away.

This sequence originates from a man between 18 and 29 years old who had recovered from COVID-19. Sequencing input: PBMCs or T cells enriched from blood (not recorded which).

The CDR3: CASSRGTAPSGANVLTF. At the DNA level, the sequence is TGTGCCAGCTCACGTGGGACAGCTCCCTCTGGGGCCAACGTCCTGACTTTC. The sequence joins TRBV18 to TRBJ2-6, with 7 junctional bases fitting TRBD1. From a lookup of the germline V gene, CDR1 and CDR2 are KGHSH and LQKENI. The CDR3 contains 17 residues, cysteine and phenylalanine counted. Only the CDR3 DNA is retained, 51 bases long and in frame from the first base. The junction shows trimming of 4 bases on V and 0 bases on J, and the gene matches do not reach 6 bases of it.